Included here is one TCR beta chain sequence, with context. Antigen: not known. The sample comes from a study of shared clonotypes between healthy human individuals. At the level of the study: Aged 18 to 49, the donors were a couple of women and a few men. Researchers assigned three CD4 naive, three CD4 memory, two CD8 naive and one CD8 memory plate to each donor. Whole-study findings and limits: The naive CD4 repertoires of a handful of donors were compared, and around 5% of clonotypes were shared.

V dropped 7 bases and J dropped 6; count of bases not matched to a gene: 11. The germline V gene has CDR1 SQVTM and CDR2 ANQGSEA. This CDR3 has 14 amino acids. The donor cohort consisted entirely of Caucasian adults residing in Nashville, Tennessee. Data came from immunoSEQ multiplex PCR; TCRdb stores just in-frame clones and leaves some out. Here the sample spans approximately 1,500,000 clones, around 95% being singletons. Sequencing used naive CD4+ T cells sorted from blood. As for subset: CD45RA+ positively selected. This chain joins TRBV29-1 and TRBJ2-1, with TRBD2 identical over 8 bases. This TCR was sampled from a man aged 25-45 years in good health. The CDR3: CSARLARSGNEQFF. The CDR3 DNA is TGCAGCGCAAGACTAGCGCGGAGTGGCAATGAGCAGTTCTTC.